These T cell receptor beta chains were read from a single sample in a study of CD8 T cells in Susac syndrome. TCRdb redid the calling of the immunoSEQ multiplex PCR reads with MiXCR, one entry per CDR3 protein. The table shows around 150,000 distinct CDR3 sequences, with roughly 93% occurring only once. Specimen: CD4+ T cells from PBMCs. The receptors come from a human donor in good health. CDR3s include the opening cysteine and the closing phenylalanine or tryptophan. Fields, in order: V gene, clone size, J gene, D gene, CDR3 protein, CDR3 DNA. The D gene is left open where the match is weak. Expanded clones are given a class, and other clones once, few, many or no size at all.

V gene: TRBV7-2; clone size: few; J gene: TRBJ1-6; D gene: .; CDR3 protein: CASSSNTGAEALHF; CDR3 DNA: TGTGCCAGCAGCTCCAACACGGGGGCTGAGGCCCTCCACTTT
V gene: TRBV30; clone size: .; J gene: TRBJ1-2; D gene: .; CDR3 protein: CAWSEANYGYTF; CDR3 DNA: TGTGCCTGGAGTGAAGCTAACTATGGCTACACCTTC
V gene: TRBV5-1; clone size: .; J gene: TRBJ1-2; D gene: TRBD1; CDR3 protein: CASGQGNGYTF; CDR3 DNA: TGCGCCAGTGGACAGGGGAATGGCTACACCTTC
V gene: TRBV20-1; clone size: once; J gene: TRBJ1-5; D gene: .; CDR3 protein: CSAEGDQPQHF; CDR3 DNA: TGCAGTGCCGAAGGCGATCAGCCCCAGCATTTT
V gene: TRBV1; clone size: .; J gene: TRBJ1-1; D gene: .; CDR3 protein: CTSSQSPPRPGDMNTEAFF; CDR3 DNA: TGCACCAGCAGCCAATCCCCTCCACGTCCAGGCGACATGAACACTGAAGCTTTCTTT
V gene: TRBV20-1; clone size: .; J gene: TRBJ2-7; D gene: TRBD1; CDR3 protein: CSASTGTGVYEQYF; CDR3 DNA: TGCAGTGCTTCAACCGGGACAGGAGTCTACGAGCAGTACTTC
V gene: TRBV5-6; clone size: once; J gene: TRBJ2-5; D gene: .; CDR3 protein: CASSLGGLQTQYF; CDR3 DNA: TGTGCCAGCAGCTTGGGCGGGTTACAGACCCAGTACTTC
V gene: TRBV7-9; clone size: once; J gene: TRBJ2-3; D gene: .; CDR3 protein: CASTPRDTQYF; CDR3 DNA: TGTGCCAGCACCCCTAGAGATACGCAGTATTTT
V gene: TRBV12-3/TRBV12-4; clone size: .; J gene: TRBJ2-7; D gene: TRBD1; CDR3 protein: CASTPEEQGAQEQYF; CDR3 DNA: TGTGCCAGCACCCCCGAGGAGCAGGGGGCCCAGGAGCAGTACTTC
V gene: TRBV5-4; clone size: .; J gene: TRBJ2-5; D gene: .; CDR3 protein: CASSPGGSLGETQYF; CDR3 DNA: TGTGCCAGCAGCCCGGGGGGCAGCCTTGGTGAGACCCAGTACTTC
V gene: TRBV30; clone size: .; J gene: TRBJ1-1; D gene: TRBD1; CDR3 protein: CAWGPGTAYTEAFF; CDR3 DNA: TGTGCCTGGGGCCCCGGGACAGCTTACACTGAAGCTTTCTTT
V gene: TRBV20-1; clone size: .; J gene: TRBJ2-3; D gene: TRBD1; CDR3 protein: CSALDRVLFVVQYF; CDR3 DNA: TGCAGTGCCCTGGACAGGGTTTTGTTTGTTGTGCAGTATTTT
V gene: TRBV4-2; clone size: .; J gene: TRBJ2-1; D gene: TRBD2; CDR3 protein: CASSQAGTSGGYEQFF; CDR3 DNA: TGTGCCAGCAGCCAGGCGGGGACTAGCGGGGGGTATGAGCAGTTCTTC
V gene: TRBV6-6; clone size: once; J gene: TRBJ2-2; D gene: .; CDR3 protein: CASSSSRAGELFF; CDR3 DNA: TGTGCCAGCAGTTCCTCTAGGGCCGGGGAGCTGTTTTTT
V gene: TRBV29-1; clone size: .; J gene: TRBJ2-1; D gene: .; CDR3 protein: CSVERGNEQFF; CDR3 DNA: TGCAGCGTTGAACGGGGGAATGAGCAGTTCTTC
V gene: TRBV5-1; clone size: .; J gene: TRBJ1-1; D gene: .; CDR3 protein: CASSPLQGGTEAFF; CDR3 DNA: TGCGCCAGCAGCCCGCTACAGGGAGGGACTGAAGCTTTCTTT
V gene: TRBV5-1; clone size: .; J gene: TRBJ2-5; D gene: .; CDR3 protein: CASSLSQETQYF; CDR3 DNA: TGCGCCAGCAGCTTGTCCCAAGAGACCCAGTACTTC